Listed below are T cell receptor beta chains from one sample, sequenced in a study of blood T cell repertoires in COVID-19. Sequencing was performed with immunoSEQ multiplex PCR; in TCRdb, only in-frame clones are kept and a portion is missing. The sample lists about 40,000 clones; about 80% were seen once. Sequenced: peripheral blood. The receptors stem from a woman aged 55-75 years with acute or convalescent COVID-19. CDR3s include the opening cysteine and the closing phenylalanine or tryptophan. A D gene is named only where the DNA matches it firmly. The listing skips clone size in some rows; elsewhere it reads once, few, many or a size class.

d_call	v_call	j_call	clone_size	cdr3_length	cdr3_aa	cdr3_nt
NA	TRBV28	TRBJ1-2	NA	13	CASSWAIRDGYTF	TGTGCCAGCAGTTGGGCGATTAGAGATGGCTACACCTTC
TRBD1	TRBV5-5	TRBJ1-2	few	15	CASSLVSSGGYGYTF	TGTGCCAGCAGCTTGGTATCATCAGGGGGTTATGGCTACACCTTC
TRBD2	TRBV3-1/TRBV3-2	TRBJ2-5	NA	15	CASSRRGALAETQYF	TGTGCCAGCAGCCGGCGGGGGGCTCTTGCCGAGACCCAGTACTTC
NA	TRBV15	TRBJ2-2	once	17	CATSRGARAANTGELFF	TGTGCCACCAGCAGAGGTGCGAGGGCAGCGAACACCGGGGAGCTGTTTTTT
NA	TRBV2	TRBJ2-1	NA	12	CASSEDWNEQFF	TGTGCCAGCAGTGAAGACTGGAATGAGCAGTTCTTC
NA	TRBV6-6	TRBJ1-3	few	17	CASSLLGRGGSGNTIYF	TGTGCCAGCAGTCTTCTCGGGAGGGGAGGGTCTGGAAACACCATATATTTT
NA	TRBV5-1	TRBJ1-3	NA	13	CASSSGRGNTIYF	TGCGCCAGCAGCTCCGGGAGAGGAAACACCATATATTTT
NA	TRBV5-1	TRBJ1-6	NA	17	CASSSSDSTGPNSPLHF	TGCGCCAGCAGCTCCTCGGACAGCACGGGGCCTAATTCACCCCTCCACTTT
TRBD2	TRBV5-4	TRBJ2-1	NA	16	CASSLDSAGGPNEQFF	TGTGCCAGCAGCTTGGATTCGGCGGGGGGACCCAATGAGCAGTTCTTC
NA	TRBV7-9	TRBJ1-6	NA	15	CASSEHNREGSPLHF	TGTGCCAGCAGCGAACACAACAGGGAGGGCTCACCCCTCCACTTT
TRBD2	TRBV10-3	TRBJ2-1	NA	16	CAISGMLAGGNNEQFF	TGTGCCATCAGTGGAATGCTAGCGGGGGGAAACAATGAGCAGTTCTTC
NA	TRBV19	TRBJ1-5	few	16	CASSIRGQGRGQPQHF	TGTGCCAGTAGTATAAGGGGCCAGGGAAGGGGTCAGCCCCAGCATTTT
NA	TRBV19	TRBJ1-3	NA	15	CASTLRGAPGNTIYF	TGTGCCAGTACTCTAAGGGGCGCCCCTGGAAACACCATATATTTT
NA	TRBV14	TRBJ2-6	NA	19	CASSQDVSLRRSGANVLTF	TGTGCCAGCAGCCAAGATGTAAGCCTACGGAGGTCGGGGGCCAACGTCCTGACTTTC
NA	TRBV7-6	TRBJ1-1	NA	13	CASSLEQNTEAFF	TGTGCCAGCAGCTTAGAACAGAACACTGAAGCTTTCTTT
TRBD2	TRBV10-3	TRBJ2-1	NA	14	CAISDRLAGNEQFF	TGTGCCATCAGTGATCGACTAGCTGGCAATGAGCAGTTCTTC
NA	TRBV30	TRBJ2-2	NA	17	CAWTPPGASANTGELFF	TGTGCCTGGACTCCCCCTGGGGCTAGCGCGAACACCGGGGAGCTGTTTTTT
NA	TRBV28	TRBJ1-1	NA	13	CASSLREDTEAFF	TGTGCCAGCAGTTTAAGAGAAGACACTGAAGCTTTCTTT
TRBD2	TRBV9	TRBJ2-3	NA	16	CASSPGTSGVVDTQYF	TGTGCCAGCAGTCCAGGGACTAGCGGCGTCGTCGATACGCAGTATTTT